One sample yielded the 27 T cell receptor beta chains listed below, sequenced in a study of T cells after yellow fever vaccination. TCRdb independently ran MiXCR on the 5' RACE reads; one entry per CDR3 protein. The sample has 200,000 to 300,000 distinct CDR3 sequences; 10% to 15% are singletons. Sequenced here: CD4+ T cells sorted from PBMCs, sampled 45 days after the yellow fever booster vaccination. The receptor source for this set is a man younger than 40 who received the YFV17D yellow fever vaccine.

The V and J genes are TRBV11-1 and TRBJ2-2; TRBD2 might be the D (6 bases). Germline V CDR1 and CDR2: SGHAT, FQDESV (reference sequence). Between the trimmed V and J ends, which lost 8 bases and 1 base, there was a span of 14 bases. CDR3 size: 15 residues. The CDR3 DNA reads TGTGCCAGCTGGGGCGGCGGGATGAACACCGGGGAGCTGTTTTTT. Its protein product is CASWGGGMNTGELFF.

This clonotype showed up just a few times. J is TRBJ2-1 and V is TRBV2; D is perhaps TRBD2 (5 bases). Germline-derived CDR1 and CDR2 are SNHLY and FYNNEI. CDR3 length: 14 amino acids. V lost 6 bases and J lost 1, with 10 bases in between. The CDR3 here is CASRGSGSYNEQFF. The DNA for the CDR3 is TGTGCCAGCAGAGGATCGGGATCCTACAATGAGCAGTTCTTC.

This clonotype came up a few times. The rearrangement joins TRBV20-1 to TRBJ2-3; no definite D call. V was pared by 5 bases and J by 6 bases, with 18 bases between. The CDR3 sequence is 14 residues long. The germline gives CDR1 DFQATT, CDR2 SNEGSKA (reference sequence). In DNA form, the CDR3 reads TGCAGTGCTGACTGGGTGGGTTTAAGGGATACGCAGTATTTT. Its protein product is CSADWVGLRDTQYF.

This clonotype was observed a few times. The junction departs from germline at one end; a sequencing error may be responsible. This chain uses TRBV7-2 with TRBJ2-1; possibly TRBD1 for D (6 bases). The CDR3 covers 12 residues. The germline V gene encodes CDR1 SGHTA and CDR2 FQGNSA. CDR3 nucleotides: TGTGCCAGCAGATTAGCAGGGGCTGAGCAGTTCTTC. Translating gives CASRLAGAEQFF.

This clonotype was counted between two and nine times. The CDR3 nucleotides are TGTGCCAGCAGTTACGGCCTAGGCTTCTCCTACGAGCAGTACTTC. This encodes CASSYGLGFSYEQYF. The chain uses TRBV6-2 or TRBV6-3 and TRBJ2-7; D gene ambiguous. Germline-derived CDR1 and CDR2 are MNHEY and SVGEGT. There are 15 residues in the CDR3. Trimming took off 2 bases at V and 0 bases at J, with 11 bases between the two ends.

In its sample, this clonotype was seen a few times. The chain has TRBV24-1 and TRBJ1-2; D possibly corresponds to TRBD1 (6 bases). From germline, CDR1 is KGHDR and CDR2 SFDVKD. Trimming removed 4 bases from V and 6 bases from J, with 17 bases in between. This CDR3 has 15 residues. CDR3 loop: CATSDPGTRGNGYTF. For the CDR3, the DNA is TGTGCCACCAGTGACCCCGGGACACGGGGAAATGGCTACACCTTC.

V usage is TRBV7-2 and J usage is TRBJ2-1; 10 nucleotides match TRBD1. V dropped 0 bases and J dropped 7; count of bases not matched to a gene: 6. This CDR3 has 16 residues. From germline, CDR1 is SGHTA and CDR2 FQGNSA. The CDR3 loop is CASSLAGTGVVNEQFF. In DNA, the CDR3 is TGTGCCAGCAGCTTAGCGGGGACAGGGGTGGTAAATGAGCAGTTCTTC.

This clonotype was observed a few times. V is TRBV15 and J is TRBJ1-2; the match to TRBD1 covers 10 bases. CDR1 LNHNV and CDR2 YYDKDF come from the germline V gene (reference sequence). The CDR3 is 15 residues long. Losses at the gene ends were 0 bases for V and 3 bases for J; bases not matched to a gene: 1. In nucleotides, the CDR3 is TGTGCCACCAGCAGAGAGACAGGGGGCTACTATGGCTACACCTTC. Amino acid sequence: CATSRETGGYYGYTF.

This clonotype showed up just a few times. V gene TRBV6-2 or TRBV6-3 combines with J gene TRBJ2-1; 10 nucleotides line up with TRBD2. Trimming at V came to 2 bases and at J to 9 bases, leaving 4 bases not matched to a gene. Germline V gives CDR1 MNHEY, CDR2 SVGEGT. The CDR3 consists of 14 residues. The CDR3 reads CASSYEPSGSEQFF. The CDR3 DNA sequence: TGTGCCAGCAGTTACGAGCCTAGCGGGAGTGAGCAGTTCTTC.

This clonotype was seen more than once but under ten times. The CDR3 DNA reads as TGTGCCAGCAGCTTGGGGGAAAGAGAGACCCAGTACTTC. This sequence encodes CASSLGERETQYF. The rearrangement joins TRBV7-2 to TRBJ2-5; D is possibly TRBD1 or TRBD2 (5 bases each). The CDR3 spans 13 residues. Germline V lookup: CDR1 SGHTA, CDR2 FQGNSA. The germline V and J ends were trimmed by 3 bases and 4 bases, with 9 bases remaining between them.

This CDR3 is CAWRRAGVFGEQFF. CDR3 DNA sequence: TGTGCCTGGAGGAGAGCGGGAGTTTTCGGTGAGCAGTTCTTC. This chain links TRBV30 with TRBJ2-1, with TRBD2 identical over 8 bases. The CDR3 extends over 14 amino acids. V dropped 3 bases and J dropped 9; count of bases not matched to a gene: 10. Looked up from germline, CDR1 is GTSNPN and CDR2 is SVGIG (reference sequence).

In this sample, this clonotype turned up a few times. The rearrangement joins TRBV7-8 to TRBJ2-1, with 7 bases that match TRBD2. This CDR3 contains 16 residues. The ends lost 1 base at V and 4 bases at J; junction bases unmatched: 7. The germline CDR1 and CDR2 sequences are SGHVS and FQNEAQ. As DNA, the CDR3 is TGTGCCAGCAGCTTAGTTGGTAGCGGGCAATACAATGAGCAGTTCTTC. This translates into CASSLVGSGQYNEQFF.

This clonotype was seen repeatedly, ten times or more. The chain has TRBV20-1 and TRBJ2-2; a possible D gene is TRBD2 (6 bases). Trimming left V 2 bases short and J 4 bases short, with 17 bases between. Germline V gene data show CDR1 as DFQATT and CDR2 as SNEGSKA (reference sequence). This CDR3 is built from 16 residues. CDR3 loop: CSARHPGERVTGELFF. Written as DNA, the CDR3 is TGCAGTGCTAGACACCCGGGGGAGCGGGTCACCGGGGAGCTGTTTTTT.

This chain uses TRBV12-3 or TRBV12-4 with TRBJ2-7; D possibly corresponds to TRBD2 (6 bases). V shed 4 bases and J shed 2 bases, with 12 bases lying between them. This CDR3 is 14 amino acids long. CDR3 loop: CASSSLAVPYEQYF. CDR3 DNA sequence: TGTGCCAGCAGTTCGTTAGCGGTTCCCTACGAGCAGTACTTC.

The chain links TRBV6-6 to TRBJ2-5; D unclear. Per the germline V gene, CDR1 is MNHNY and CDR2 is SVGAGI (reference sequence). CDR3 length: 12 residues. V gave up 2 bases and J gave up 5 bases, with 6 bases separating them. CDR3 residues: CASSYTKETQYF. The CDR3 region has the DNA TGTGCCAGCAGTTACACTAAGGAGACCCAGTACTTC.

J is TRBJ2-7 and V is TRBV28, with 8 nucleotides matching TRBD1. Trimming removed 8 bases from V and 12 bases from J; junction bases left unmatched: 12. This CDR3 has 12 residues. CDR1 is MDHEN, CDR2 SYDVKM, per germline. The CDR3, as DNA: TGTGCCAGCGCGGGGACCTCCGGGACAGGGTACTTC. It is translated as CASAGTSGTGYF.

This clonotype was seen more than once but under ten times. The chain has TRBV12-3 or TRBV12-4 and TRBJ2-3; D is uncertain. Trimming took 4 bases from V and 2 from J, leaving 10 bases between them. The CDR3 is 14 amino acids. The CDR3 DNA follows: TGTGCCAGCAGTTCGAACCAAAACACAGATACGCAGTATTTT. Translating gives CASSSNQNTDTQYF.

This clonotype was counted ten times or more. This chain joins TRBV15 and TRBJ1-4, with a possible D match to TRBD1 (5 bases). The CDR3 sequence is 15 residues long. CDR1 LNHNV and CDR2 YYDKDF come from the germline V gene (reference sequence). V lost 1 base to trimming and J lost 5 bases, with 11 bases between them. The CDR3 sequence: CATSRGTLENEKLFF. The CDR3 region has the DNA TGTGCCACCAGCAGAGGGACACTTGAAAATGAAAAACTGTTTTTT.

This chain links TRBV7-2 with TRBJ2-5; perhaps TRBD2 as D (6 bases). V gave up 5 bases and J gave up 4 bases, with 14 bases separating them. The CDR3 contains 14 residues. The germline gives CDR1 SGHTA, CDR2 FQGNSA. The CDR3 sequence is CASSLGLWAETQYF. CDR3 bases: TGTGCCAGCAGCCTAGGACTATGGGCAGAGACCCAGTACTTC. The full variable domain, completed using reference TRBV7-2 and TRBJ2-5, is GAGVSQSPSNKVTEKGKDVELRCDPISGHTALYWYRQSLGQGLEFLIYFQGNSAPDKSGLPSDRFSAERTGGSVSTLTIQRTQQEDSAVYLCASSLGLWAETQYFGPGTRLLVL.

This clonotype appeared many times. V and J are TRBV20-1 and TRBJ2-7; D is unclear. Germline CDR1 DFQATT, CDR2 SNEGSKA (reference sequence). V shed 4 bases and J shed 3 bases, with 4 bases lying between them. This CDR3 region has 10 residues. The CDR3 sequence is CSATGYEQYF. The CDR3 DNA reads as TGCAGTGCTACCGGCTACGAGCAGTACTTC.

This clonotype has more than one count but fewer than ten. The V gene is TRBV5-1, the J gene TRBJ2-7; 7 bases match TRBD1. Germline V gives CDR1 SGHRS, CDR2 YFSETQ. With 0 bases clipped from V and 3 bases from J, the junction kept 6 bases outside the gene matches. This CDR3 spans 15 amino acids. The CDR3 loop is CASSLDRGVGYEQYF. The CDR3 DNA follows: TGCGCCAGCAGCTTGGACAGGGGAGTCGGCTACGAGCAGTACTTC.

This clonotype was observed a few times. The gene calls are TRBV20-1 and TRBJ2-1; D gene unclear. CDR3 length: 13 residues. V was cut by 6 bases and J by 7 bases, with 16 bases left in between. The germline gives CDR1 DFQATT, CDR2 SNEGSKA (reference sequence). This CDR3 reads CSALGPSANEQFF. CDR3 nucleotide sequence: TGCAGTGCCCTTGGGCCATCAGCGAATGAGCAGTTCTTC.

This clonotype was counted ten times or more. The V call is TRBV12-3 or TRBV12-4, the J call TRBJ2-3, with D uncertain. Trimming pared 10 bases from V and 2 bases from J, leaving 16 bases between. CDR3 length equals 14 residues. The CDR3 sequence is CAIIPGQLTDTQYF. The DNA of the CDR3 is TGTGCCATCATCCCGGGCCAACTCACAGATACGCAGTATTTT.

The chain joins TRBV7-8 to TRBJ2-5; the D is unclear. The CDR3 has 14 amino acids. Germline V gene sequence: CDR1 SGHVS, CDR2 FQNEAQ. The V end was cut by 1 base, the J end by 4 bases, with 10 bases between. CDR3 in DNA: TGTGCCAGCAGCTTAGTGAGGTGGGGAGAGACCCAGTACTTC. Translation: CASSLVRWGETQYF.

This clonotype was seen only a few times. The CDR3 coding sequence is TGTGCCAGCAGACCTAGCGGGACTTCCTACAATGAGCAGTTCTTC. It yields the protein CASRPSGTSYNEQFF. The chain combines TRBV27 with TRBJ2-1; 9 nucleotides line up with TRBD2. The CDR3 length is 15 residues. With 6 bases clipped from V and 1 base from J, the junction kept 4 bases outside the gene matches. Per germline, CDR1 MNHEY and CDR2 SMNVEV (reference sequence).

V and J are TRBV20-1 and TRBJ2-5, with D perhaps TRBD2 (6 bases). V gave up 4 bases and J gave up 5 bases, with 14 bases separating them. Looked up from germline, CDR1 is DFQATT and CDR2 is SNEGSKA (reference sequence). The CDR3 totals 13 residues. For the CDR3, the DNA is TGCAGTGCTAAGGCCCCCGCGGGGGAGACCCAGTACTTC. It is translated as CSAKAPAGETQYF.

The chain joins TRBV11-2 to TRBJ2-1, with TRBD1 matching 9 bases. Trimming cost V 1 base and J 4 bases; bases outside gene matches: 5. CDR3 length equals 16 residues. The V gene's germline CDR1 is SGHAT and CDR2 FQNNGV. Here the CDR3 reads CASSLVGTGKYNEQFF. CDR3 DNA: TGTGCCAGCAGCTTAGTTGGGACAGGGAAATACAATGAGCAGTTCTTC.